The present TCR beta chain was sequenced within a study of T cells after posttransplantation cyclophosphamide (dated by TCRdb to the mid-2010s). Study-level background: The study tracked T cell repertoire reconstitution by TRB sequencing after myeloablative bone marrow transplantation using posttransplantation cyclophosphamide as GVHD prophylaxis. Samples from approximately 40 PTCy-treated patients and fewer than 20 related bone marrow donors of those patients were subjected to antigen receptor sequencing. TRB sequencing was performed on blood from all 35 or so PTCy patients with 1-year posttransplant specimens. TRB sequencing was also done on up to about 3 additional blood samples from 2 to 5.2 years after transplant in 3 patients, and on pretransplant blood from several patients. Because TRA and TRB clonality were tightly correlated in 9 samples, subsequent TCR analyses were focused on TRB only. Public TRB sequences were queried against a database of over 3,500 sequences associated with responses to pathogens, tumor antigens, self-antigens and alloantigens. Beyond this particular receptor, the publication reports: Donor-recipient similarity was low at 1-2 months but rose over the first year, and later blood repertoires were often dominated by donor CD8+ memory clones. The TRB repertoires of T cells infiltrating skin or the GI tract showed only limited overlap with the TRB repertoires found in blood. Across roughly 49 patients, TRB clonality was highly associated with recipient CMV seropositivity and CMV reactivation, and diversity in PTCy patients was similar to diversity in CNI/methotrexate controls.

Genomic DNA was used for TRB sequencing, which was performed with the immunoSEQ assay at survey resolution or with the hsTCRB kit. Per the source publication's procedure: Initial read processing used immunoSEQ software, and repertoire analyses used the LymphoSeq R package. Clonality was calculated as 1 minus normalized Shannon entropy, and the Gini coefficient was also calculated for each TRB dataset. Phenotypes of unsorted samples were inferred by mapping TRB sequences from sorted subsets of the recipient or donor onto the same recipient's unsorted samples. Entries here come from immuneACCESS through TCRdb and include only in-frame sequences with V and J called. Some clones fail to appear in such tables; in the studies checked, an unresolved V gene covers under half of the shortfall, and the cause of the remainder is unknown. The DNA was the basis for D and trimming; V, J and clone size are from that table. This sample has 20,000 to 30,000 clones, none of them a singleton. The ten largest clonotypes hold 4.4% of the sample.

The CDR3 starts with the cysteine, ends with the phenylalanine, and has 15 residues. The DNA shown is the 45-base CDR3, in frame from base 1. The germline V gene sets CDR1 to MDHEN and CDR2 to SYDVKM. Trimming removed 6 bases from V and 3 bases from J; the gene matches leave 5 bases unexplained. On the day of marrow donation, related bone marrow donors gave peripheral blood samples. Peripheral blood and bone marrow mononuclear cells were isolated by Ficoll-Hypaque density centrifugation and cryopreserved. This clone was seen many times. Its antigen target is currently unknown. Base qualities are not at hand, and no much larger clone is one base apart.

Sequenced input: PBMCs. The TCR sequence derives from a woman in her forties or fifties in good health, CMV-negative, and a related stem cell transplant donor. Recombination connected TRBV28 to TRBJ2-2, and 9 junctional nucleotides match TRBD1. The nucleotide sequence is given as TGTGCCAGCAGAATTGGGGACAGGGACACCGGGGAGCTGTTTTTT. Translated, it reads CASRIGDRDTGELFF.